A selection of T cell receptor beta chains follows, all from one sample in a study of cytotoxic CD8 clonotypes in ibrutinib-treated CLL. The table came from immunoSEQ multiplex PCR; TCRdb's copy has only in-frame clones and leaves some out. The repertoire includes 150,000 to 200,000 clones, approximately 90% of them detected once, and roughly 3% sits in the top ten. The sequencing used PBMCs, collected at disease progression, from a patient treated with ibrutinib. The source of these receptors is a human donor with chronic lymphocytic leukemia. CDR3s include the opening cysteine and the closing phenylalanine or tryptophan. D genes are given only for firm matches. Clone size is shown for a subset of rows, as once, few, many or a class of expanded clone.

abundance: .; j_gene: TRBJ2-2; d_gene: TRBD1; v_gene: TRBV11-3; CDR3aa: CASVRGGQTGELFF; CDR3nt: TGTGCCAGCGTCCGAGGGGGCCAAACCGGGGAGCTGTTTTTT
abundance: .; j_gene: TRBJ2-3; d_gene: TRBD1; v_gene: TRBV5-4; CDR3aa: CASSLGTGGLDTDTQYF; CDR3nt: TGTGCCAGCAGCTTGGGGACAGGGGGCTTGGATACAGATACGCAGTATTTT
abundance: .; j_gene: TRBJ2-3; d_gene: TRBD2; v_gene: TRBV4-3; CDR3aa: CASSHDSLAGDGDTQYF; CDR3nt: TGCGCCAGCAGCCATGACTCGCTAGCGGGAGACGGAGATACGCAGTATTTT
abundance: .; j_gene: TRBJ2-1; d_gene: .; v_gene: TRBV7-2; CDR3aa: CASSRDLDPYNEQFF; CDR3nt: TGTGCCAGCAGTAGGGACCTCGACCCCTACAATGAGCAGTTCTTC
abundance: .; j_gene: TRBJ2-6; d_gene: .; v_gene: TRBV28; CDR3aa: CASSPPISGANVLTF; CDR3nt: TGTGCCAGCAGTCCCCCTATCTCTGGGGCCAACGTCCTGACTTTC
abundance: .; j_gene: TRBJ2-2; d_gene: TRBD1; v_gene: TRBV10-3; CDR3aa: CAIPDRAGELFF; CDR3nt: TGTGCCATCCCTGACAGGGCCGGGGAGCTGTTTTTT
abundance: once; j_gene: TRBJ2-5; d_gene: TRBD2; v_gene: TRBV7-6; CDR3aa: CASSLAAIAGGLETQYF; CDR3nt: TGTGCCAGCAGCTTAGCGGCAATAGCGGGAGGTCTAGAGACCCAGTACTTC
abundance: .; j_gene: TRBJ2-5; d_gene: .; v_gene: TRBV11-2; CDR3aa: CASSTFGSLNYQETQYF; CDR3nt: TGTGCCAGCAGCACCTTCGGGTCCCTGAATTACCAAGAGACCCAGTACTTC
abundance: .; j_gene: TRBJ2-7; d_gene: TRBD2; v_gene: TRBV5-4; CDR3aa: CASSFRLAGAGEQYF; CDR3nt: TGTGCCAGCAGCTTCCGACTAGCGGGAGCAGGCGAGCAGTACTTC
abundance: .; j_gene: TRBJ1-4; d_gene: .; v_gene: TRBV11-3; CDR3aa: CASSQLFNEKLFF; CDR3nt: TGTGCCAGCAGCCAACTGTTTAATGAAAAACTGTTTTTT
abundance: .; j_gene: TRBJ2-6; d_gene: .; v_gene: TRBV25-1; CDR3aa: CASSERFSGANVLTF; CDR3nt: TGTGCCAGCAGTGAGCGTTTCTCTGGGGCCAACGTCCTGACTTTC
abundance: .; j_gene: TRBJ1-2; d_gene: TRBD1; v_gene: TRBV5-6; CDR3aa: CASSLRGGWGYTF; CDR3nt: TGTGCCAGCAGCTTGAGAGGGGGCTGGGGCTACACCTTC
abundance: .; j_gene: TRBJ2-5; d_gene: .; v_gene: TRBV9; CDR3aa: CASSVDNVLETQYF; CDR3nt: TGTGCCAGCAGCGTAGATAATGTCCTGGAGACCCAGTACTTC
abundance: .; j_gene: TRBJ2-3; d_gene: .; v_gene: TRBV5-5; CDR3aa: CASSLVWGDGTDTQYF; CDR3nt: TGTGCCAGCAGCTTGGTGTGGGGAGATGGCACAGATACGCAGTATTTT
abundance: .; j_gene: TRBJ2-7; d_gene: TRBD2; v_gene: TRBV9; CDR3aa: CASSPGLAGGPQGEQYF; CDR3nt: TGTGCCAGCAGCCCGGGACTAGCGGGAGGGCCCCAAGGCGAGCAGTACTTC
abundance: .; j_gene: TRBJ2-7; d_gene: TRBD2; v_gene: TRBV18; CDR3aa: CASSPSGLYYEQYF; CDR3nt: TGTGCCAGCTCACCTTCGGGACTATACTACGAGCAGTACTTC
abundance: once; j_gene: TRBJ1-5; d_gene: .; v_gene: TRBV27; CDR3aa: CASSLWQGHNQPQHF; CDR3nt: TGTGCCAGCAGTTTATGGCAGGGCCACAATCAGCCCCAGCATTTT
abundance: once; j_gene: TRBJ1-1; d_gene: .; v_gene: TRBV25-1; CDR3aa: CATTGRGSTEAFF; CDR3nt: TGTGCCACGACAGGCCGGGGGTCGACTGAAGCTTTCTTT
abundance: .; j_gene: TRBJ1-2; d_gene: .; v_gene: TRBV28; CDR3aa: CASRKGGTNYGYTF; CDR3nt: TGTGCCAGCAGGAAGGGGGGGACAAACTATGGCTACACCTTC
abundance: .; j_gene: TRBJ2-7; d_gene: TRBD2; v_gene: TRBV18; CDR3aa: CATVIGLAGGRPGYEQYF; CDR3nt: TGTGCCACCGTTATTGGTTTAGCGGGAGGGCGCCCAGGGTACGAGCAGTACTTC
abundance: .; j_gene: TRBJ2-1; d_gene: TRBD2; v_gene: TRBV10-3; CDR3aa: CAISDPGLALYEQFF; CDR3nt: TGTGCCATCAGTGATCCCGGACTAGCGCTCTATGAGCAGTTCTTC
abundance: once; j_gene: TRBJ2-1; d_gene: TRBD2; v_gene: TRBV7-2; CDR3aa: CASRNFPGLDNEQFF; CDR3nt: TGTGCCAGCAGGAATTTTCCGGGACTAGATAATGAGCAGTTCTTC
abundance: .; j_gene: TRBJ1-1; d_gene: .; v_gene: TRBV5-1; CDR3aa: CASRAGGNTEAFF; CDR3nt: TGCGCCAGCAGGGCTGGGGGGAACACTGAAGCTTTCTTT
abundance: .; j_gene: TRBJ2-5; d_gene: .; v_gene: TRBV30; CDR3aa: CAWSLTHRETQYF; CDR3nt: TGTGCCTGGAGTTTAACCCACAGAGAGACCCAGTACTTC
abundance: .; j_gene: TRBJ2-7; d_gene: TRBD2; v_gene: TRBV6-4; CDR3aa: CASSDSGSGSYEQYF; CDR3nt: TGTGCCAGCAGTGACTCGGGTAGCGGGAGCTACGAGCAGTACTTC
abundance: .; j_gene: TRBJ2-5; d_gene: TRBD2; v_gene: TRBV10-2; CDR3aa: CASSGYGGRSGETQYF; CDR3nt: TGCGCCAGCAGTGGGTATGGCGGGAGGTCAGGAGAGACCCAGTACTTC
abundance: .; j_gene: TRBJ2-1; d_gene: .; v_gene: TRBV25-1; CDR3aa: CASSEYLAGRSYNEQFF; CDR3nt: TGTGCCAGCAGTGAATATCTGGCAGGGAGGTCCTACAATGAGCAGTTCTTC
abundance: .; j_gene: TRBJ2-7; d_gene: .; v_gene: TRBV5-1; CDR3aa: CASALGRHSYEQYF; CDR3nt: TGCGCCAGCGCGCTTGGGCGCCATTCCTACGAGCAGTACTTC
abundance: .; j_gene: TRBJ1-5; d_gene: TRBD1; v_gene: TRBV19; CDR3aa: CASSARQGWRSNQPQHF; CDR3nt: TGTGCCAGTAGTGCCCGACAGGGGTGGAGGAGCAATCAGCCCCAGCATTTT
abundance: .; j_gene: TRBJ2-5; d_gene: TRBD2; v_gene: TRBV4-1; CDR3aa: CASSQGLAGPQETQYF; CDR3nt: TGCGCCAGCAGCCAAGGTCTAGCGGGGCCCCAAGAGACCCAGTACTTC
abundance: .; j_gene: TRBJ2-7; d_gene: TRBD1; v_gene: TRBV6-5; CDR3aa: CASSLRDRDYEQYF; CDR3nt: TGTGCCAGCAGCTTACGGGACAGAGACTACGAGCAGTACTTC
abundance: .; j_gene: TRBJ2-6; d_gene: .; v_gene: TRBV5-1; CDR3aa: CASSRGDSGANVLTF; CDR3nt: TGCGCCAGCAGCCGAGGGGACTCTGGGGCCAACGTCCTGACTTTC
abundance: .; j_gene: TRBJ2-7; d_gene: TRBD2; v_gene: TRBV7-2; CDR3aa: CASSSLAGVFHEQYF; CDR3nt: TGTGCCAGCAGCTCACTAGCGGGAGTTTTCCACGAGCAGTACTTC
abundance: .; j_gene: TRBJ2-7; d_gene: TRBD1; v_gene: TRBV6-5; CDR3aa: CASSTGTGVSEQYF; CDR3nt: TGTGCCAGCAGTACCGGGACAGGGGTTTCCGAGCAGTACTTC
abundance: .; j_gene: TRBJ2-5; d_gene: TRBD2; v_gene: TRBV4-2; CDR3aa: CASSRRTSGQETQYF; CDR3nt: TGTGCCAGCAGCCGAAGGACTAGCGGACAAGAGACCCAGTACTTC
abundance: .; j_gene: TRBJ2-3; d_gene: .; v_gene: TRBV19; CDR3aa: CASSMVRGRGSDTQYF; CDR3nt: TGTGCCAGTAGTATGGTACGTGGGAGAGGGTCAGATACGCAGTATTTT
abundance: .; j_gene: TRBJ2-5; d_gene: TRBD2; v_gene: TRBV15; CDR3aa: CATSRGLGKTQYF; CDR3nt: TGTGCCACCAGCAGGGGACTAGGAAAGACCCAGTACTTC
abundance: .; j_gene: TRBJ1-2; d_gene: TRBD1; v_gene: TRBV19; CDR3aa: CASSTPGQGYGYTF; CDR3nt: TGTGCCAGTAGTACGCCGGGACAGGGTTATGGCTACACCTTC
abundance: .; j_gene: TRBJ1-2; d_gene: .; v_gene: TRBV7-8; CDR3aa: CASSLLAKPHGYTF; CDR3nt: TGTGCCAGCAGCTTGTTGGCAAAGCCCCACGGCTACACCTTC
abundance: .; j_gene: TRBJ2-3; d_gene: .; v_gene: TRBV15; CDR3aa: CATSETGAGDTQYF; CDR3nt: TGTGCCACCAGCGAAACAGGGGCGGGGGATACGCAGTATTTT
abundance: .; j_gene: TRBJ1-1; d_gene: .; v_gene: TRBV19; CDR3aa: CASSKGHLNTEAFF; CDR3nt: TGTGCCAGTAGTAAGGGACATTTGAACACTGAAGCTTTCTTT
abundance: .; j_gene: TRBJ1-3; d_gene: .; v_gene: TRBV29-1; CDR3aa: CSVEGRGSGNTIYF; CDR3nt: TGCAGCGTTGAGGGTAGGGGATCTGGAAACACCATATATTTT
abundance: .; j_gene: TRBJ2-1; d_gene: TRBD2; v_gene: TRBV11-2; CDR3aa: CASSLVASGFSYNEQFF; CDR3nt: TGTGCCAGCAGCTTAGTGGCTAGCGGGTTTTCCTACAATGAGCAGTTCTTC
abundance: .; j_gene: TRBJ1-5; d_gene: .; v_gene: TRBV6-5; CDR3aa: CASSWGINNQPQHF; CDR3nt: TGTGCCAGCAGTTGGGGTATCAACAATCAGCCCCAGCATTTT
abundance: .; j_gene: TRBJ1-2; d_gene: .; v_gene: TRBV28; CDR3aa: CASRWSGYGYTF; CDR3nt: TGTGCCAGCAGGTGGTCGGGTTATGGCTACACCTTC
abundance: .; j_gene: TRBJ2-1; d_gene: TRBD2; v_gene: TRBV4-3; CDR3aa: CASSQGPGLRGDKQFF; CDR3nt: TGCGCCAGCAGCCAAGGTCCGGGACTAAGGGGCGATAAGCAGTTCTTC